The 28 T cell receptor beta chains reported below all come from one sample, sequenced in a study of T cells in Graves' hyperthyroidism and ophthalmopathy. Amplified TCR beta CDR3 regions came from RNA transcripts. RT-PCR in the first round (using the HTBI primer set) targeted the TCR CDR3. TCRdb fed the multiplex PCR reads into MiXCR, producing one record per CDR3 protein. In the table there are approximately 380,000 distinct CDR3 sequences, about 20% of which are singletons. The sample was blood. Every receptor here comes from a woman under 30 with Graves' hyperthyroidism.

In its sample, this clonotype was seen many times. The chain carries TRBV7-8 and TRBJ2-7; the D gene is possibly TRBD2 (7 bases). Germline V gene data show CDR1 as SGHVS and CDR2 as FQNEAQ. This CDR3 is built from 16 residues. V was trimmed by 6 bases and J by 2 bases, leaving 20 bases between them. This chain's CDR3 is CASRFKGGVWPYEQYF. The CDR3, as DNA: TGTGCCAGCAGATTCAAAGGGGGGGTGTGGCCCTACGAGCAGTACTTC. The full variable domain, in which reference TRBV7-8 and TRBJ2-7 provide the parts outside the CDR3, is GAGVSQSPRYKVAKRGQDVALRCDPISGHVSLFWYQQALGQGPEFLTYFQNEAQLDKSGLPSDRFFAERPEGSVSTLKIQRTQQEDSAVYLCASRFKGGVWPYEQYFGPGTRLTVT.

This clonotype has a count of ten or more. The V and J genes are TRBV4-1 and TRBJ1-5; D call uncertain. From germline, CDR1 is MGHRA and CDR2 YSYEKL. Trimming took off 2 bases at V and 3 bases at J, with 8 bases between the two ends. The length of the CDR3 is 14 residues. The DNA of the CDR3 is TGCGCCAGCAGCCAAACACGGGTCAATCAGCCCCAGCATTTT. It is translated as CASSQTRVNQPQHF.

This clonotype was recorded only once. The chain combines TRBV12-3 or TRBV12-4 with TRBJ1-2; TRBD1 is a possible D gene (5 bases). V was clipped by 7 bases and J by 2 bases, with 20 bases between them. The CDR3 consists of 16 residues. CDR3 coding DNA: TGTGCCAGCACCCCCTTTTTCAGACAGTTAAACTATGGCTACACCTTC. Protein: CASTPFFRQLNYGYTF.

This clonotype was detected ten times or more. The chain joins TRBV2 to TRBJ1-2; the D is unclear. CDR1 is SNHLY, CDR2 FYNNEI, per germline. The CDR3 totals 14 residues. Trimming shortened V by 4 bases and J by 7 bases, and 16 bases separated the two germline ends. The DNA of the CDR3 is TGTGCCAGCAGTGGGATGAGGGATTTTGGTGGCTACACCTTC. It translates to CASSGMRDFGGYTF.

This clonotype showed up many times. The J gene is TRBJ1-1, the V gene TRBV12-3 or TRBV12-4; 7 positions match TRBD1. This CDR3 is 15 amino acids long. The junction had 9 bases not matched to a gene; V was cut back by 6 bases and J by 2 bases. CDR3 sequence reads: CASSINYRGNTEAFF. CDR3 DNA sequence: TGTGCCAGCAGCATCAATTACAGGGGCAACACTGAAGCTTTCTTT.

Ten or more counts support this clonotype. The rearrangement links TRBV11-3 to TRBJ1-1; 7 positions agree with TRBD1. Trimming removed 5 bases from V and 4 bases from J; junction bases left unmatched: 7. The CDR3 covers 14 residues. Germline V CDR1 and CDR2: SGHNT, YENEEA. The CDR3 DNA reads TGTGCCAGCAGCGTAGGGGGCCGGACCACTGAAGCTTTCTTT. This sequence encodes CASSVGGRTTEAFF.

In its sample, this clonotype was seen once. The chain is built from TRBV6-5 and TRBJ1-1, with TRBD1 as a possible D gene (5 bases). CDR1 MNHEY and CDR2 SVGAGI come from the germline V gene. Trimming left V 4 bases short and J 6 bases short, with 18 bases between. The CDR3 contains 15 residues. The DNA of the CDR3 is TGTGCCAGCAGTTTAGGGGAGAGGTTGTACGCTGAAGCTTTCTTT. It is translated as CASSLGERLYAEAFF.

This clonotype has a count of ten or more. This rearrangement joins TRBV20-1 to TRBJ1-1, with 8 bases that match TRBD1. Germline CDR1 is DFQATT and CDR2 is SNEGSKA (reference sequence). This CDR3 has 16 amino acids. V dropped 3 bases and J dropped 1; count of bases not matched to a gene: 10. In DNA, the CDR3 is TGCAGTGCTAGCGGCAGGGGGCAATTTGAGAACACTGAAGCTTTCTTT. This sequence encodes CSASGRGQFENTEAFF.

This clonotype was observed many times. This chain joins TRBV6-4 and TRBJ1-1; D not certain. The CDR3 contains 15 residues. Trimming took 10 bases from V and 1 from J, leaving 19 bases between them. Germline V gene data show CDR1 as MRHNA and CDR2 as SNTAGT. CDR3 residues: CATKPQAASNTEAFF. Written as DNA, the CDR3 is TGTGCCACTAAACCCCAGGCGGCTTCGAACACTGAAGCTTTCTTT.

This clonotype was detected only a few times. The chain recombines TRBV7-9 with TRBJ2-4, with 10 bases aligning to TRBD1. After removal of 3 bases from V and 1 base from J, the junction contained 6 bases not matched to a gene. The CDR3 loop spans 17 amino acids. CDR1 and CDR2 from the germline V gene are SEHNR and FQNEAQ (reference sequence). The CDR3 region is CASSFLRQGAAKNIQYF. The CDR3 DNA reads TGTGCCAGCAGCTTCCTTAGACAGGGGGCTGCCAAAAACATTCAGTACTTC.

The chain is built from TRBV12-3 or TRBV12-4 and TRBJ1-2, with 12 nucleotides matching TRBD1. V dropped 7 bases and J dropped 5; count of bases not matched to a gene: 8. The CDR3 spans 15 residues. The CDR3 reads CASIPGTGGAYGYTF. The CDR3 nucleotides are TGTGCCAGCATCCCCGGGACAGGGGGCGCGTATGGCTACACCTTC.

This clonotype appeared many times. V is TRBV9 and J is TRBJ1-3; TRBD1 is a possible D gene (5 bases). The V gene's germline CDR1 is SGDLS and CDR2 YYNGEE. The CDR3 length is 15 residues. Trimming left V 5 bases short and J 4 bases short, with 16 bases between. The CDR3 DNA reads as TGTGCCAGCAGTGGGGCCTACGAAGCCGGAAACACCATATATTTT. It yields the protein CASSGAYEAGNTIYF.

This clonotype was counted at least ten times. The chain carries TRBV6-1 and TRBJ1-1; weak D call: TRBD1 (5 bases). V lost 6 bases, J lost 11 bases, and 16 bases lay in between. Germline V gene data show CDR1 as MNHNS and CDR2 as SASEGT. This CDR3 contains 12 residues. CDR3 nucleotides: TGTGCCAGCAGCGGGGACCTACTGGGGGCTTTCTTT. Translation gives CASSGDLLGAFF.

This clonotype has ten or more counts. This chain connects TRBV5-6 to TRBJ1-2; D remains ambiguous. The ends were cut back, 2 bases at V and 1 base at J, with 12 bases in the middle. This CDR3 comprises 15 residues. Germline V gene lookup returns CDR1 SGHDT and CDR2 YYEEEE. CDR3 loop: CASSFFSLLNYGYTF. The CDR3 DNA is TGTGCCAGCAGCTTCTTCAGCCTTCTTAACTATGGCTACACCTTC. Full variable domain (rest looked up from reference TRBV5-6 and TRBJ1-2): DAGVTQSPTHLIKTRGQQVTLRCSPKSGHDTVSWYQQALGQGPQFIFQYYEEEERQRGNFPDRFSGHQFPNYSSELNVNALLLGDSALYLCASSFFSLLNYGYTFGSGTRLTVV.

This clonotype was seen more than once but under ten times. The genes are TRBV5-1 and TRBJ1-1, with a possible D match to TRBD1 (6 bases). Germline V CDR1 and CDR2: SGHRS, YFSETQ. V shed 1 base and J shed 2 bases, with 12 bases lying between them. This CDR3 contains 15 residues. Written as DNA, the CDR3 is TGCGCCAGCAGCTTGATGGGGGCACGAAACACTGAAGCTTTCTTT. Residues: CASSLMGARNTEAFF.

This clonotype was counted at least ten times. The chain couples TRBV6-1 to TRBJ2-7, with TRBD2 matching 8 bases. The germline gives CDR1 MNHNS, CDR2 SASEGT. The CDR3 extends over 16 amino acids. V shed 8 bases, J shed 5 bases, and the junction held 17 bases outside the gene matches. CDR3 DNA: TGTGCCAGCGTACAGGACGGGGGGGCGCCTGGTAACGAGCAGTACTTC. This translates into CASVQDGGAPGNEQYF.

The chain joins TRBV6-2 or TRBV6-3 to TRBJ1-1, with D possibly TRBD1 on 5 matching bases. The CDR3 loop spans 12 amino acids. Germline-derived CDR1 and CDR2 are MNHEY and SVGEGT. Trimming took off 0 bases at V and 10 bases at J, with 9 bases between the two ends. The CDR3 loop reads CASSYSGVVAFF. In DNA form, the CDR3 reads TGTGCCAGCAGTTACTCGGGGGTGGTAGCTTTCTTT.

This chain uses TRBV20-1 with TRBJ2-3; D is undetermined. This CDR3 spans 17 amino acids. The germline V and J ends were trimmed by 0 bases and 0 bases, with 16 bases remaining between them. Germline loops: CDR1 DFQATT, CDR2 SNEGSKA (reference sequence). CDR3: CSARDVWVLSSTDTQYF. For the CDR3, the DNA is TGCAGTGCTAGAGATGTCTGGGTACTATCTAGCACAGATACGCAGTATTTT.

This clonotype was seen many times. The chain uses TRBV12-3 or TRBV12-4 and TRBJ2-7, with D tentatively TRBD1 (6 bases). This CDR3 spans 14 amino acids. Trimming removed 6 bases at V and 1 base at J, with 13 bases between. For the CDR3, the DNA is TGTGCCAGCAGCCGGACGACAGGTTCCTACGAGCAGTACTTC. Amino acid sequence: CASSRTTGSYEQYF.

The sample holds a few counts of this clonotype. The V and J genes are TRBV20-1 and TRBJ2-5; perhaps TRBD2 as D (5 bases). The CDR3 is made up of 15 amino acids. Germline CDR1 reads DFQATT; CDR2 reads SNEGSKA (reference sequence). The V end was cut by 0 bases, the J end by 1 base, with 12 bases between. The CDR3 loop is CSARDMVEAQETQYF. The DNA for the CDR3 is TGCAGTGCTAGAGATATGGTGGAGGCCCAAGAGACCCAGTACTTC.

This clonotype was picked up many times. CDR3 sequence (DNA): TGTGCCAGCAGTTTAAGACAGTCGCCTAATCAGCCCCAGCATTTT. It is translated as CASSLRQSPNQPQHF. The chain employs TRBV12-3 or TRBV12-4 and TRBJ1-5, with D possibly matching TRBD1 (5 bases). Trimming took 2 bases from V and 4 from J, leaving 12 bases between them. The CDR3 consists of 15 residues.

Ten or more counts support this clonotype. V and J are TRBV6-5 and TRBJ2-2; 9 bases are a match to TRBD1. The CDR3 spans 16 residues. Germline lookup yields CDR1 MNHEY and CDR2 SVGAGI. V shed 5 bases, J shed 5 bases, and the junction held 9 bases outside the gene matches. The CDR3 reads CASSTRQGGWTGELFF. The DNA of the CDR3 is TGTGCCAGCAGTACCCGACAGGGGGGATGGACCGGGGAGCTGTTTTTT.

The CDR3 reads CASSQEAGQGAEAFF. CDR3 sequence (DNA): TGTGCCAGCAGCCAAGAGGCGGGACAGGGCGCTGAAGCTTTCTTT. This rearrangement joins TRBV3-1 to TRBJ1-1, with 9 bases aligning to TRBD1. This CDR3 has 15 amino acids. Germline assignment: CDR1 LGHDT and CDR2 YNNKEL (reference sequence). After removal of 0 bases from V and 6 bases from J, the junction contained 5 bases not matched to a gene.

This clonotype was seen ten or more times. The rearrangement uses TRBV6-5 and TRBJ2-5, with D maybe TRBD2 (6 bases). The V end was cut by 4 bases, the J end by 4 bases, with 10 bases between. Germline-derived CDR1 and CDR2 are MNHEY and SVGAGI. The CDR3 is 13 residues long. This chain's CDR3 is CASSSGGVETQYF. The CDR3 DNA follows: TGTGCCAGCAGTTCCGGGGGAGTAGAGACCCAGTACTTC.

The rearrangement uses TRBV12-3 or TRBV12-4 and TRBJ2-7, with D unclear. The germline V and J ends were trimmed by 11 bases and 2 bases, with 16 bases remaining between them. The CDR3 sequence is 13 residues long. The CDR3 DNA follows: TGTGCCTCACACCCGGATCTCACCTACGAGCAGTACTTC. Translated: CASHPDLTYEQYF.

CDR3 sequence (DNA): TGCGCCAGCAGCTCCGGTGGGGACAACACTGAAGCTTTCTTT. Translation: CASSSGGDNTEAFF. The chain couples TRBV5-1 to TRBJ1-1; a possible D gene is TRBD1 (5 bases). V was clipped by 3 bases and J by 2 bases, with 11 bases between them. The CDR3 length is 14 residues. Germline V gives CDR1 SGHRS, CDR2 YFSETQ.

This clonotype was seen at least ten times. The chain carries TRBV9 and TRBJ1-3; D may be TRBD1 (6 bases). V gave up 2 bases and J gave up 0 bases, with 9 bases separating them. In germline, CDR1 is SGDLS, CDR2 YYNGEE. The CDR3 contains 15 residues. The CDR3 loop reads CASSVQGISGNTIYF. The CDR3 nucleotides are TGTGCCAGCAGCGTGCAGGGGATCTCTGGAAACACCATATATTTT.

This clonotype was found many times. The chain's CDR3 is CARDAFYEQYF. The CDR3 nucleotides are TGTGCCAGGGATGCTTTCTACGAGCAGTACTTC. The chain employs TRBV6-1 and TRBJ2-7; D is unclear. Germline values: CDR1 MNHNS, CDR2 SASEGT. The CDR3 contains 11 residues. Trimming stripped 9 bases from V and 3 bases from J, with 9 bases between.